This is a list of T cell receptor beta chains from one sample in a study of blood T cell repertoires in COVID-19. Assay used: immunoSEQ multiplex PCR; TCRdb lists only in-frame clones, some missing. The sample lists around 18,000 clones, about four fifths seen once, with about 10% in the top ten. The sequenced sample consisted of peripheral blood. These receptors were taken from an elderly man with acute or convalescent COVID-19. CDR3s include the opening cysteine and the closing phenylalanine or tryptophan. A D gene is named only where the DNA matches it firmly. Clone size, where shown, is once, few, many, or a class for clones that have expanded.

d_gene	v_gene	abundance	j_gene	CDR3aa	CDR3nt
.	TRBV27	few	TRBJ2-7	CASFSSSLEQYF	TGTGCCAGCTTCTCGTCGTCCCTCGAGCAGTACTTC
TRBD1	TRBV6-5	.	TRBJ1-1	CASSRGGTGRPEAFF	TGTGCCAGCAGTAGGGGAGGGACAGGGAGGCCTGAAGCTTTCTTT
.	TRBV6-5	.	TRBJ1-3	CASSYGFDWAGNTIYF	TGTGCCAGCAGTTACGGGTTCGATTGGGCCGGAAACACCATATATTTT
.	TRBV19	.	TRBJ1-3	CASSIKPSSGNTIYF	TGTGCCAGTAGTATTAAGCCGAGCTCTGGAAACACCATATATTTT
TRBD2	TRBV6-2/TRBV6-3	.	TRBJ2-5	CASNPPGGGETQYF	TGTGCCAGCAACCCGCCCGGCGGGGGAGAGACCCAGTACTTC
TRBD1	TRBV18	.	TRBJ2-7	CASSSTNSGQGSYEQYF	TGTGCCAGCTCATCAACTAACTCGGGACAGGGGTCCTACGAGCAGTACTTC
.	TRBV3-1/TRBV3-2	.	TRBJ2-1	CASSQQGYEQFF	TGTGCCAGCAGCCAACAGGGCTATGAGCAGTTCTTC
TRBD1	TRBV6-2/TRBV6-3	once	TRBJ1-6	CASSYSGTAAETRYNSPLHF	TGTGCCAGCAGTTACTCCGGGACAGCGGCCGAGACGAGATATAATTCACCCCTCCACTTT
.	TRBV5-6	.	TRBJ2-3	CASSLVGDLAPDTQYF	TGTGCCAGCAGCTTGGTAGGGGACTTGGCGCCAGATACGCAGTATTTT
.	TRBV10-3	.	TRBJ2-5	CAIGTGQETQYF	TGTGCCATCGGCACAGGGCAAGAGACCCAGTACTTC